This is a list of T cell receptor beta chains from one sample in a study of naive and memory T cell subsets. In TCRdb, the UMI-ligation and nested PCR reads were re-called with MiXCR into one record per CDR3 protein. The sample carries fewer than 150,000 distinct CDR3 sequences, roughly a fifth recorded once. Specimen: naive CD8+ T cells from blood. The receptor set was obtained from a human donor in good health. CDR3s include the opening cysteine and the closing phenylalanine or tryptophan. D genes are given only for firm matches. Expanded clones are given a class, and other clones once, few, many or no size at all.

clone_size | j_call | v_call | d_call | cdr3_aa | cdr3_nt
. | TRBJ1-2 | TRBV13 | . | CASSLGQGNYGYTF | TGTGCCAGCAGCTTGGGGCAGGGGAACTATGGCTACACCTTC
. | TRBJ2-7 | TRBV27 | TRBD1 | CASSLTGTASYEQYF | TGTGCCAGCAGTTTAACCGGGACAGCCTCCTACGAGCAGTACTTC
. | TRBJ2-5 | TRBV27 | TRBD2 | CASRGGLAGEETQYF | TGTGCCAGCAGGGGGGGGCTAGCGGGAGAGGAGACCCAGTACTTC
few | TRBJ1-2 | TRBV29-1 | . | CSVEFGGDAQPLIYGYTF | TGCAGCGTTGAATTCGGGGGGGACGCTCAACCCCTCATCTATGGCTACACCTTC
few | TRBJ1-1 | TRBV6-5 | . | CASSYSKAGNTEAFF | TGTGCCAGCAGTTACTCGAAAGCAGGGAACACTGAAGCTTTCTTT
. | TRBJ2-5 | TRBV20-1 | TRBD2 | CSARDGGLAEETQYF | TGCAGTGCTAGAGACGGCGGGCTAGCGGAAGAGACCCAGTACTTC
few | TRBJ2-1 | TRBV10-1 | . | CASSDSRTDNEQFF | TGCGCCAGCAGTGATTCTAGGACTGACAATGAGCAGTTCTTC
. | TRBJ2-2 | TRBV28 | . | CASSPPWEANTGELFF | TGTGCCAGCAGTCCCCCTTGGGAAGCGAACACCGGGGAGCTGTTTTTT
. | TRBJ1-5 | TRBV28 | . | CASSQNQPQHF | TGTGCCAGCAGCCAAAATCAGCCCCAGCATTTT
. | TRBJ2-7 | TRBV29-1 | . | CSVESGRGGSYEQYF | TGCAGCGTTGAATCCGGGAGAGGGGGCTCCTACGAGCAGTACTTC
once | TRBJ2-7 | TRBV27 | TRBD2 | CASSLPGGAHEQYF | TGTGCCAGCAGTTTACCGGGGGGTGCCCACGAGCAGTACTTC
. | TRBJ1-5 | TRBV19 | . | CASSLTGYGGNQPQHF | TGTGCCAGTAGTCTAACAGGGTACGGGGGCAATCAGCCCCAGCATTTT
. | TRBJ2-7 | TRBV28 | . | CASSPHREQYF | TGTGCCAGCAGCCCCCATCGGGAGCAGTACTTC
. | TRBJ1-1 | TRBV12-3/TRBV12-4 | . | CASSLGGAYTEAFF | TGTGCCAGCAGTCTTGGGGGGGCCTACACTGAAGCTTTCTTT
. | TRBJ1-1 | TRBV27 | . | CASSETENTEAFF | TGTGCCAGCAGTGAGACAGAGAACACTGAAGCTTTCTTT
few | TRBJ2-7 | TRBV14 | . | CASSHPPYHQYEQYF | TGTGCCAGCAGCCACCCCCCCTACCACCAATACGAGCAGTACTTC
. | TRBJ2-2 | TRBV7-9 | TRBD2 | CASSPYLAGGIDRELFF | TGTGCCAGCAGCCCCTACCTAGCGGGAGGAATAGACCGGGAGCTGTTTTTT
few | TRBJ2-7 | TRBV4-1 | . | CASSQKEVADYEQYF | TGCGCCAGCAGCCAGAAAGAGGTTGCTGACTACGAGCAGTACTTC
few | TRBJ2-7 | TRBV6-6 | . | CASSYSTAYEQYF | TGTGCCAGCAGTTACTCGACGGCCTACGAGCAGTACTTC
. | TRBJ1-1 | TRBV9 | . | CASSVVRGFPSDTEAFF | TGTGCCAGCAGCGTAGTCCGAGGGTTCCCAAGCGACACTGAAGCTTTCTTT
. | TRBJ2-5 | TRBV6-2/TRBV6-3 | . | CASSYSTETQYF | TGTGCCAGCAGTTACTCAACGGAGACCCAGTACTTC
few | TRBJ2-5 | TRBV4-1 | . | CASSQDMEETQYF | TGCGCCAGCAGCCAAGATATGGAAGAGACCCAGTACTTC
few | TRBJ2-3 | TRBV28 | TRBD2 | CASSPADAGADTQYF | TGTGCCAGCTCCCCTGCCGACGCGGGAGCAGATACGCAGTATTTT
few | TRBJ2-1 | TRBV24-1 | TRBD1 | CATSDWTGGEQFF | TGTGCCACCAGTGATTGGACAGGGGGCGAGCAGTTCTTC
. | TRBJ2-7 | TRBV20-1 | . | CSARGTAAYEQYF | TGCAGTGCTAGAGGAACAGCAGCTTACGAGCAGTACTTC
. | TRBJ2-7 | TRBV14 | . | CASSQDQGYSYEQYF | TGTGCCAGCAGCCAAGATCAGGGCTACTCCTACGAGCAGTACTTC
. | TRBJ2-3 | TRBV6-5 | . | CASSYEGVSEDTQYF | TGTGCCAGCAGTTACGAGGGAGTAAGTGAGGATACGCAGTATTTT
few | TRBJ2-7 | TRBV20-1 | . | CSASSMSSYEQYF | TGCAGTGCTAGTAGTATGAGCTCCTACGAGCAGTACTTC
. | TRBJ2-3 | TRBV14 | . | CASSSGNSRLFTDTQYF | TGTGCCAGCAGCTCCGGGAACAGCAGATTGTTTACAGATACGCAGTATTTT
few | TRBJ2-5 | TRBV28 | TRBD1 | CASSKTGVPQYF | TGTGCCAGCAGTAAGACAGGGGTTCCCCAGTACTTC
few | TRBJ2-4 | TRBV3-1 | . | CASSPGLAKNIQYF | TGTGCCAGCAGCCCGGGACTAGCCAAAAACATTCAGTACTTC
. | TRBJ2-1 | TRBV3-1 | . | CASSQFMGYNEQFF | TGTGCCAGCAGCCAATTTATGGGGTACAATGAGCAGTTCTTC
. | TRBJ1-2 | TRBV28 | . | CASSPGPPYDGYTF | TGTGCCAGCAGTCCAGGGCCCCCCTATGATGGCTACACCTTC
few | TRBJ2-7 | TRBV7-8 | . | CASSLDPVTYEQYF | TGTGCCAGCAGCTTAGATCCTGTTACCTACGAGCAGTACTTC
few | TRBJ1-6 | TRBV28 | TRBD1 | CASSKNRDRAYNSPLHF | TGTGCCAGCAGCAAGAACCGGGACAGGGCTTATAATTCACCCCTCCACTTT
few | TRBJ1-1 | TRBV11-2 | . | CASSQLKTNALGTEAFF | TGTGCCAGCAGCCAACTTAAGACGAACGCCTTGGGAACTGAAGCTTTCTTT
many | TRBJ2-5 | TRBV7-8 | . | CASSLAASRKTQYF | TGTGCCAGCAGCTTAGCCGCTAGCAGAAAGACCCAGTACTTC
. | TRBJ2-4 | TRBV21-1 | . | CASSPSWGNRNIQYF | TGTGCCAGCAGCCCTTCCTGGGGCAACCGGAACATTCAGTACTTC
few | TRBJ2-7 | TRBV7-9 | TRBD2 | CASSDPRTSGRFYEQYF | TGTGCCAGCAGCGACCCCCGCACTAGCGGACGTTTCTACGAGCAGTACTTC
. | TRBJ2-7 | TRBV4-1 | TRBD2 | CASSQVSGRFNNEQYF | TGCGCCAGCAGCCAAGTGAGCGGGAGATTTAATAACGAGCAGTACTTC
. | TRBJ2-7 | TRBV5-1 | . | CASSLNGQNEQYF | TGCGCCAGCAGCTTGAACGGTCAGAACGAGCAGTACTTC
. | TRBJ2-1 | TRBV28 | TRBD1 | CASTNRGYPSYNEQFF | TGTGCCAGCACTAACAGGGGCTACCCCTCCTACAATGAGCAGTTCTTC
. | TRBJ1-6 | TRBV4-1 | . | CASSQDPGSPLHF | TGCGCCAGCAGCCAAGATCCCGGATCACCCCTCCACTTT
. | TRBJ2-2 | TRBV2 | . | CASSTGALAGELFF | TGTGCCAGCAGTACGGGGGCCCTAGCGGGGGAGCTGTTTTTT
many | TRBJ1-1 | TRBV25-1 | TRBD1 | CASSDPDRGFTEAFF | TGTGCCAGCAGTGACCCAGACAGGGGATTCACTGAAGCTTTCTTT
few | TRBJ1-2 | TRBV3-1 | . | CASSQDGRAAYGYTF | TGTGCCAGCAGCCAAGATGGGAGGGCGGCATATGGCTACACCTTC
. | TRBJ2-5 | TRBV6-5 | TRBD1 | CASSEEGTAGWTQYF | TGTGCCAGCAGCGAAGAAGGGACAGCCGGTTGGACCCAGTACTTC